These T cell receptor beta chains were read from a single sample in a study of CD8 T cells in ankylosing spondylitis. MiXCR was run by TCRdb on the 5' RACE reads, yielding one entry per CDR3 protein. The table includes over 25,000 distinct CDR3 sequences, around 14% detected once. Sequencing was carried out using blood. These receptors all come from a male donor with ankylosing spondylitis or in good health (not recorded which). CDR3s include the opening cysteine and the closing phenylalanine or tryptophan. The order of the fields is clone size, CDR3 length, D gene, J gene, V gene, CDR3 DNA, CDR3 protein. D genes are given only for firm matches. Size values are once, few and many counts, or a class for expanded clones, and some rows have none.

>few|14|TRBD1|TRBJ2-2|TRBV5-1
TGCGCCAGCAGCGGCAGGGGGCCTGACGGGGAGCTGTTTTTT
CASSGRGPDGELFF
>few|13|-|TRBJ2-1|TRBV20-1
TGCAGTGCTAAGAAAGCGGGCGGTAATGAGCAGTTCTTC
CSAKKAGGNEQFF
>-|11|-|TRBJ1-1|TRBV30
TGTGCCTGGTCCATTGGGGTTGAAGCTTTCTTT
CAWSIGVEAFF
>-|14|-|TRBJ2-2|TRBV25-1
TGTGCCAGCAGTGAAAGGCAGGGGAGAGGGGAGCTGTTTTTT
CASSERQGRGELFF
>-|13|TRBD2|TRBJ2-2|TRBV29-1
TGCAGCGTAGTTGGGGAGGGAACCGGGGAGCTGTTTTTT
CSVVGEGTGELFF
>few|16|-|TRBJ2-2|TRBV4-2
TGTGCCAGCAGCCAACCCGGAGGCAGGAACACCGGGGAGCTGTTTTTT
CASSQPGGRNTGELFF
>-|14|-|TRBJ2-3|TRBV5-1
TGCGCCAGCAGCTTAGGATCTAGCACAGATACGCAGTATTTT
CASSLGSSTDTQYF
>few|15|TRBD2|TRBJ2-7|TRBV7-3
TGTGCCAGCGGACTAGCGGGAGGGAGCTCCTACGAGCAGTACTTC
CASGLAGGSSYEQYF
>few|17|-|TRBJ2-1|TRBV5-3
TGTGCCAGAAGCAGGTGGGGGAGACCGGGACGATACAATGAGCAGTTCTTC
CARSRWGRPGRYNEQFF
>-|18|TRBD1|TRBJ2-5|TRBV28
TGTGCCAGCAGTTTATTTGGGACAGGGGTTGGAGGGGAAGAGACCCAGTACTTC
CASSLFGTGVGGEETQYF
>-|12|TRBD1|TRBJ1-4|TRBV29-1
TGCAGCGTTGGACAGGGGGAGGAAAAACTGTTTTTT
CSVGQGEEKLFF
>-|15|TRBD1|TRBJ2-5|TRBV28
TGTGCCAGCAGTTTGGGGACAGGGCCACAAGAGACCCAGTACTTC
CASSLGTGPQETQYF
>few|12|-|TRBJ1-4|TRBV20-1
TGCAGTGCTCCCCAGCTTAATGAAAAACTGTTTTTT
CSAPQLNEKLFF
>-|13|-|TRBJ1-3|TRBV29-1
TGCAGCGTTGGGGAAGGGTCCGGAAACACCATATATTTT
CSVGEGSGNTIYF
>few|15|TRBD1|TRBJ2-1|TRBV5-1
TGCGCCAGCAGCTTATGGACAGGGGGCTTGAATGAGCAGTTCTTC
CASSLWTGGLNEQFF
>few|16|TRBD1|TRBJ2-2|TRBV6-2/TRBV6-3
TGTGCCAGCAGTGGAGACAGGGGGAGACACACCGGGGAGCTGTTTTTT
CASSGDRGRHTGELFF
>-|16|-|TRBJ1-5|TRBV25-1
TGTGCCAGCAGTGCCCGTGGGGACGGAGACAATCAGCCCCAGCATTTT
CASSARGDGDNQPQHF
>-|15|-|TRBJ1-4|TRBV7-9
TGTGCCAGCAGCCCATGGGCCAGCGAGAATGAAAAACTGTTTTTT
CASSPWASENEKLFF
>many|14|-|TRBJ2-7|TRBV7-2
TGTGCCAGCAGCTTATTTGCGGGGCAGGGCGAGCAGTACTTC
CASSLFAGQGEQYF
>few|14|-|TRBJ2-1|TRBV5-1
TGCGCCAGCAGCTTGTCGCAGGGCGGCAATGAGCAGTTCTTC
CASSLSQGGNEQFF
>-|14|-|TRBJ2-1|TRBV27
TGTGCCAGCAGTTTGCGCGGGACGCCTAATGAGCAGTTCTTC
CASSLRGTPNEQFF
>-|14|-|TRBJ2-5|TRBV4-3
TGCGCCAGCAGCCAAGGGCTAGTCAAGGAGACCCAGTACTTC
CASSQGLVKETQYF
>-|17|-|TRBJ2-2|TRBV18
TGTGCCAGCTCACCACCCATGGTGCGGCTGAACACCGGGGAGCTGTTTTTT
CASSPPMVRLNTGELFF
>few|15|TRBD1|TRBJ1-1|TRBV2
TGTGCCAGCAGTCGAAGGGGGCAGGGAAACACTGAAGCTTTCTTT
CASSRRGQGNTEAFF
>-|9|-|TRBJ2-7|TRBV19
TGTGCCAGTTCAGACGAGCAGTACTTC
CASSDEQYF
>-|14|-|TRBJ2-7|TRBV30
TGTGCCTGGAGTCCTGGGGACTCCCAGATCGGGCAGTACTTC
CAWSPGDSQIGQYF
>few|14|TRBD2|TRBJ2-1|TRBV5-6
TGTGCCAGCAGCTTTGGTCTAGCGGGAGCTGAGCAGTTCTTC
CASSFGLAGAEQFF
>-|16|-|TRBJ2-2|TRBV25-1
TGTGCCAGCAGTGATTGGAAGCCTCCGAACACCGGGGAGCTGTTTTTT
CASSDWKPPNTGELFF
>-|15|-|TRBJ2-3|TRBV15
TGTGCCACCAGCGGCGGGCTCGGCGGGACAGATACGCAGTATTTT
CATSGGLGGTDTQYF
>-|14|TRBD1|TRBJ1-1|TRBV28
TGTGCCAGTACAACTCGTTCCGGGACAGGGGGAGCTTTCTTT
CASTTRSGTGGAFF